Listed below are T cell receptor beta chains from one sample, sequenced in a study of shared clonotypes between healthy human individuals. TCRdb's table, derived via immunoSEQ multiplex PCR, lists solely in-frame clones and lacks some. This table has millions of clones, about 95% appearing once. Sequencing was performed on naive CD8+ T cells sorted from blood. The receptor source for this set is a man between 18 and 29 years old in good health. Both conserved end residues are part of each CDR3. The order of the fields is D gene, CDR3 length, clone size, V gene, J gene, CDR3 DNA, CDR3 protein. D genes are given only for firm matches. The size entry is marked missing in some rows and otherwise reads once, few, many or a size class.

d_call: .; cdr3_length: 13; clone_size: .; v_call: TRBV7-8; j_call: TRBJ2-5; cdr3_nt: TGTGCCAGCAGCCTCACTAGGCAAGAGACCCAGTACTTC; cdr3_aa: CASSLTRQETQYF
d_call: .; cdr3_length: 12; clone_size: .; v_call: TRBV6-5; j_call: TRBJ2-3; cdr3_nt: TGTGCCAGCAGTTACGCCCAGGATACGCAGTATTTT; cdr3_aa: CASSYAQDTQYF
d_call: TRBD1; cdr3_length: 17; clone_size: .; v_call: TRBV5-1; j_call: TRBJ1-2; cdr3_nt: TGCGCCAGCAGCCGAACCGCTCAGTTGGACAGGGGGAATGGCTACACCTTC; cdr3_aa: CASSRTAQLDRGNGYTF
d_call: .; cdr3_length: 10; clone_size: .; v_call: TRBV20-1; j_call: TRBJ2-1; cdr3_nt: TGCAGTGCTGAGAGTAATGAGCAGTTCTTC; cdr3_aa: CSAESNEQFF
d_call: .; cdr3_length: 15; clone_size: .; v_call: TRBV6-5; j_call: TRBJ2-2; cdr3_nt: TGTGCCAGCAGTTACACGATGGACAGCACCGGGGAGCTGTTTTTT; cdr3_aa: CASSYTMDSTGELFF
d_call: .; cdr3_length: 12; clone_size: .; v_call: TRBV5-6; j_call: TRBJ2-7; cdr3_nt: TGTGCCAGCAGCTCGGGACCATACGAGCAGTACTTC; cdr3_aa: CASSSGPYEQYF
d_call: .; cdr3_length: 15; clone_size: .; v_call: TRBV4-3; j_call: TRBJ1-5; cdr3_nt: TGCGCCAGCAGCCAAGATGGATTAGGGAATCAGCCCCAGCATTTT; cdr3_aa: CASSQDGLGNQPQHF
d_call: TRBD2; cdr3_length: 17; clone_size: .; v_call: TRBV11-2; j_call: TRBJ2-1; cdr3_nt: TGTGCCAGCAGCTTAAACAGGGTAGCGGGAGGGTATGGTGAGCAGTTCTTC; cdr3_aa: CASSLNRVAGGYGEQFF
d_call: TRBD1; cdr3_length: 19; clone_size: .; v_call: TRBV27; j_call: TRBJ1-4; cdr3_nt: TGTGCCAGCCGACACCAGGGGGTCCAATGGAGTCGGGGAGATGAAAAACTGTTTTTT; cdr3_aa: CASRHQGVQWSRGDEKLFF
d_call: .; cdr3_length: 13; clone_size: few; v_call: TRBV9; j_call: TRBJ1-1; cdr3_nt: TGTGCCAGCAGCGTAATCGATGACTCTGAAGCTTTCTTT; cdr3_aa: CASSVIDDSEAFF
d_call: .; cdr3_length: 13; clone_size: .; v_call: TRBV10-3; j_call: TRBJ1-1; cdr3_nt: TGTGCCATCAGTGAGTCCCAGGGCACTGAAGCTTTCTTT; cdr3_aa: CAISESQGTEAFF
d_call: .; cdr3_length: 12; clone_size: once; v_call: TRBV18; j_call: TRBJ2-7; cdr3_nt: TGTGCCAGCTCCCAAGACTCCTACGAGCAGTACTTC; cdr3_aa: CASSQDSYEQYF
d_call: .; cdr3_length: 14; clone_size: .; v_call: TRBV7-6; j_call: TRBJ1-5; cdr3_nt: TGTGCCAGCAGTCTACAGGCGGGAGGTCAGCCCCAGCATTTT; cdr3_aa: CASSLQAGGQPQHF
d_call: TRBD1; cdr3_length: 17; clone_size: .; v_call: TRBV19; j_call: TRBJ1-4; cdr3_nt: TGTGCCAGTAGACAAGACAGGGAGGGGGCAACTAATGAAAAACTGTTTTTT; cdr3_aa: CASRQDREGATNEKLFF
d_call: .; cdr3_length: 13; clone_size: .; v_call: TRBV2; j_call: TRBJ2-1; cdr3_nt: TGTGCCAGCAGTCCTTGGACCTACAATGAGCAGTTCTTC; cdr3_aa: CASSPWTYNEQFF
d_call: .; cdr3_length: 13; clone_size: .; v_call: TRBV4-3; j_call: TRBJ2-5; cdr3_nt: TGCGCCAGCAGCCAAGGGCTTCTAGAGACCCAGTACTTC; cdr3_aa: CASSQGLLETQYF
d_call: TRBD1; cdr3_length: 15; clone_size: .; v_call: TRBV11-2; j_call: TRBJ1-3; cdr3_nt: TGTGCCAGCAGTTTGGACAGGGCCTCTGGAAACACCATATATTTT; cdr3_aa: CASSLDRASGNTIYF
d_call: TRBD1; cdr3_length: 14; clone_size: .; v_call: TRBV11-2; j_call: TRBJ2-7; cdr3_nt: TGTGCCAGCAGCGCGGACAGGGGATCCTACGAGCAGTACTTC; cdr3_aa: CASSADRGSYEQYF
d_call: .; cdr3_length: 13; clone_size: .; v_call: TRBV14; j_call: TRBJ2-7; cdr3_nt: TGTGCCAGCAGCCGGACAGCCAGCTACGAGCAGTACTTC; cdr3_aa: CASSRTASYEQYF
d_call: .; cdr3_length: 17; clone_size: .; v_call: TRBV30; j_call: TRBJ2-3; cdr3_nt: TGTGCCTGGAGAAGGTGGGGCGAAGGCCGTGGCACAGATACGCAGTATTTT; cdr3_aa: CAWRRWGEGRGTDTQYF
d_call: TRBD1; cdr3_length: 15; clone_size: .; v_call: TRBV27; j_call: TRBJ1-2; cdr3_nt: TGTGCCAGCAGTCTCTACACAGGGGCAAACTATGGCTACACCTTC; cdr3_aa: CASSLYTGANYGYTF
d_call: .; cdr3_length: 13; clone_size: .; v_call: TRBV7-6; j_call: TRBJ2-7; cdr3_nt: TGTGCCAGCAGCTCTGCCCCCGGGTACGAGCAGTACTTC; cdr3_aa: CASSSAPGYEQYF
d_call: .; cdr3_length: 14; clone_size: .; v_call: TRBV11-2; j_call: TRBJ2-3; cdr3_nt: TGTGCCAGCAGCTTAGCCCAGGGAGCAGATACGCAGTATTTT; cdr3_aa: CASSLAQGADTQYF
d_call: .; cdr3_length: 13; clone_size: .; v_call: TRBV7-9; j_call: TRBJ2-5; cdr3_nt: TGTGCCAGCAGCTCCGGGATTGGAGAGACCCAGTACTTC; cdr3_aa: CASSSGIGETQYF
d_call: TRBD1; cdr3_length: 14; clone_size: .; v_call: TRBV6-1; j_call: TRBJ2-7; cdr3_nt: TGTGCCAGCAGTGGAATTGGGACAGGGTACGAGCAGTACTTC; cdr3_aa: CASSGIGTGYEQYF
d_call: .; cdr3_length: 13; clone_size: .; v_call: TRBV19; j_call: TRBJ2-2; cdr3_nt: TGTGCCAGTAGTATACGGCACCTAGATGAGCTGTTTTTT; cdr3_aa: CASSIRHLDELFF
d_call: TRBD1; cdr3_length: 14; clone_size: .; v_call: TRBV30; j_call: TRBJ1-2; cdr3_nt: TGTGCCTGGAGTGCGACAGGGGGCGGCTATGGCTACACCTTC; cdr3_aa: CAWSATGGGYGYTF